These 10 T cell receptor beta chains share one sample of origin, sequenced in a study of T cell responses to AZD1222 COVID-19 vaccine. Profiled with immunoSEQ multiplex PCR; TCRdb holds only in-frame clones, not every one. The data hold hundreds of thousands of clones, with about 93% observed a single time. Specimen: peripheral blood, collected on day 0 of MenACWY control vaccination. These TCRs come from an adult in good health.

CDR3 protein: CASSLGSDRLKKTLNGYTF. The CDR3 DNA reads as TGTGCCAGCAGCTTAGGTTCCGACAGGCTGAAAAAAACCCTGAATGGCTACACCTTC. The rearrangement links TRBV11-2 to TRBJ1-2; a possible D gene is TRBD1 (6 bases). Germline V gene lookup returns CDR1 SGHAT and CDR2 FQNNGV. V lost 1 base to trimming and J lost 6 bases, with 27 bases between them. The CDR3 contains 19 residues.

The rearrangement uses TRBV13 and TRBJ2-1; 9 nucleotides align to TRBD2. This CDR3 is 15 amino acids long. Germline-derived CDR1 and CDR2 are PRHDT and FYEKMQ (reference sequence). V lost 4 bases and J lost 9; bases outside the gene matches: 10. In DNA form, the CDR3 reads TGTGCCAGCAGCTCCCCCTGGCGGGGGGGCACTGAGCAGTTCTTC. Amino acid sequence: CASSSPWRGGTEQFF.

This clone was seen once. The genes are TRBV7-2 and TRBJ2-4; D is perhaps TRBD1 (6 bases). The ends were cut back, 1 base at V and 1 base at J, with 11 bases in the middle. CDR1 and CDR2 from the germline V gene are SGHTA and FQGNSA. The CDR3 loop spans 16 amino acids. CDR3 sequence: CASSLVSQGAKNIQYF. DNA for the CDR3: TGTGCCAGCAGCTTAGTATCTCAGGGGGCCAAAAACATTCAGTACTTC.

The chain uses TRBV9 and TRBJ1-2; TRBD1 is a possible D gene (5 bases). CDR1 is SGDLS, CDR2 YYNGEE, per germline. The CDR3 spans 14 residues. V gave up 4 bases and J gave up 1 base, with 11 bases separating them. The CDR3 DNA reads as TGTGCCAGCAGCCCTGGGCAGGGTAACTATGGCTACACCTTC. Its translation: CASSPGQGNYGYTF. Supplemented by reference TRBV9 and TRBJ1-2, the full variable domain reads DSGVTQTPKHLITATGQRVTLRCSPRSGDLSVYWYQQSLDQGLQFLIQYYNGEERAKGNILERFSAQQFPDLHSELNLSSLELGDSALYFCASSPGQGNYGYTFGSGTRLTVV.

The chain carries TRBV6-2 or TRBV6-3 and TRBJ1-2, with D unresolved. CDR1 is MNHEY, CDR2 SVGEGT, per germline. The ends were cut back, 0 bases at V and 0 bases at J, with 17 bases in the middle. This CDR3 contains 18 residues. CDR3 nucleotides: TGTGCCAGCAGTTACTCAACCGACGGGATTGAATCTAACTATGGCTACACCTTC. Its protein is CASSYSTDGIESNYGYTF.

V and J are TRBV7-2 and TRBJ1-4; D perhaps matches TRBD1 (6 bases). The length of the CDR3 is 16 residues. Germline loops: CDR1 SGHTA, CDR2 FQGNSA. V lost 3 bases and J 0 bases, leaving 11 bases between the germline ends. This chain's CDR3 is CASSLSGAATNEKLFF. The CDR3 DNA sequence: TGTGCCAGCAGCTTGTCAGGGGCCGCAACTAATGAAAAACTGTTTTTT.

The chain employs TRBV7-2 and TRBJ1-2, with a possible D match to TRBD1 (5 bases). V gave up 5 bases and J gave up 8 bases, with 18 bases separating them. The length of the CDR3 is 14 residues. Per germline, CDR1 SGHTA and CDR2 FQGNSA. Here the CDR3 reads CASSPREVRGGYTF. The CDR3 DNA follows: TGTGCCAGCAGCCCCAGGGAAGTACGGGGAGGCTACACCTTC. Complete variable domain (other parts from reference TRBV7-2 and TRBJ1-2): GAGVSQSPSNKVTEKGKDVELRCDPISGHTALYWYRQSLGQGLEFLIYFQGNSAPDKSGLPSDRFSAERTGGSVSTLTIQRTQQEDSAVYLCASSPREVRGGYTFGSGTRLTVV.

This chain uses TRBV4-2 with TRBJ1-2; 7 bases are a match to TRBD1. V dropped 0 bases and J dropped 4; count of bases not matched to a gene: 5. The CDR3 spans 15 residues. Per germline, CDR1 LGHNA and CDR2 YNFKEQ. This chain's CDR3 is CASSQDEGTVYGYTF. CDR3 in DNA: TGTGCCAGCAGCCAAGATGAGGGGACAGTCTATGGCTACACCTTC.

This chain joins TRBV6-1 and TRBJ1-6; 7 nucleotides line up with TRBD1. Germline values: CDR1 MNHNS, CDR2 SASEGT. After removal of 4 bases from V and 7 bases from J, the junction contained 10 bases not matched to a gene. CDR3 length: 16 residues. CDR3 sequence: CASSVGRQGWNSPLHF. In DNA form, the CDR3 reads TGTGCCAGCAGTGTCGGGCGACAGGGTTGGAATTCACCCCTCCACTTT.

The rearrangement links TRBV27 to TRBJ2-5; D unresolved. Looked up from germline, CDR1 is MNHEY and CDR2 is SMNVEV (reference sequence). V lost 5 bases and J 0 bases, leaving 10 bases between the germline ends. The CDR3 contains 14 residues. The CDR3 protein is CASSLRRYQETQYF. The CDR3 DNA sequence: TGTGCCAGCAGTCTCCGGAGATACCAAGAGACCCAGTACTTC.